These 32 T cell receptor beta chains were sequenced from one sample in a study of T cell changes during pregnancy in multiple sclerosis. The data were produced by immunoSEQ multiplex PCR, yet TCRdb's version contains in-frame clones alone and is incomplete. Here the sample spans some 27,000 clones, roughly 87% being singletons. Specimen: CD4+ T cells from peripheral blood mononuclear cells, collected in the second trimester of pregnancy. Receptors originate from a female donor with multiple sclerosis, enrolled in a pregnancy study.

This chain connects TRBV19 to TRBJ2-2; 7 bases map to TRBD1. Germline loops: CDR1 LNHDA, CDR2 SQIVND (reference sequence). CDR3 length: 19 residues. V lost 5 bases to trimming and J lost 7 bases; unmatched junction nucleotides: 22. The DNA for the CDR3 is TGTGCCAGTAGTTCCTCCCGGGACAGTCGGACAGCCGGTCACGGGGAGCTGTTTTTT. As protein: CASSSSRDSRTAGHGELFF.

The rearrangement links TRBV9 to TRBJ1-2, with 12 bases matching TRBD1. Germline CDR1 reads SGDLS; CDR2 reads YYNGEE. CDR3 length: 16 amino acids. The V and J ends lost 4 bases and 6 bases, in that order; junction bases with no gene match: 10. The CDR3 nucleotides are TGTGCCAGCAGCTTCTGGGACAGGGGGCGATCGAATGGCTACACCTTC. Translating it yields CASSFWDRGRSNGYTF.

This clone was picked up a small number of times. The chain is built from TRBV20-1 and TRBJ1-1, with no clear D. Trimming stripped 7 bases from V and 4 bases from J, with 10 bases between. In germline, CDR1 is DFQATT, CDR2 SNEGSKA (reference sequence). This CDR3 has 11 amino acids. DNA of the CDR3: TGCAGTGTCCCTCGGGGCACTGAAGCTTTCTTT. It translates to CSVPRGTEAFF.

This clone was detected only a few times. The chain couples TRBV4-1 to TRBJ1-6, with D perhaps TRBD1 (6 bases). The V end lost 10 bases, the J end lost 9 bases, and 19 bases lay between the germline ends. CDR3 size: 14 residues. In germline, CDR1 is MGHRA, CDR2 YSYEKL. The CDR3 loop is CAKKRTVPGSPLHF. CDR3 nucleotides: TGCGCCAAGAAACGGACAGTCCCGGGTTCACCCCTCCACTTT.

The V and J genes are TRBV27 and TRBJ2-3; D may be TRBD1 (5 bases). V was cut by 6 bases and J by 6 bases, with 19 bases left in between. Germline CDR1 and CDR2: MNHEY and SMNVEV (reference sequence). CDR3 size: 15 residues. In DNA, the CDR3 is TGTGCCAGCAGGTTGATAAGGGGCCAACGGGATACGCAGTATTTT. As protein: CASRLIRGQRDTQYF.

The V gene is TRBV19, the J gene TRBJ1-1; D is ambiguous. Deletions cut 0 bases from V and 6 bases from J, with 8 bases between. The CDR3 contains 13 residues. CDR1 and CDR2 from the germline V gene are LNHDA and SQIVND (reference sequence). The CDR3 is CASSIDLGAEAFF. As DNA, the CDR3 is TGTGCCAGTAGTATAGATTTGGGAGCTGAAGCTTTCTTT.

The V and J genes are TRBV30 and TRBJ2-3; TRBD2 aligns across 13 bases. The CDR3 is 17 residues long. The germline gives CDR1 GTSNPN, CDR2 SVGIG (reference sequence). The V segment lost 2 bases and the J segment 6 bases; nucleotides outside the gene matches: 11. In DNA, the CDR3 is TGTGCCTGGAGTCTGGTAACTAGCGGGGGGGCTGGTGATACGCAGTATTTT. It encodes CAWSLVTSGGAGDTQYF.

This clone was counted a single time. The chain recombines TRBV6-6 with TRBJ1-2; 7 nucleotides align to TRBD1. Germline V gives CDR1 MNHNY, CDR2 SVGAGI (reference sequence). With 6 bases clipped from V and 5 bases from J, the junction kept 3 bases outside the gene matches. The CDR3 covers 12 residues. CDR3 protein: CASSRTGYGYTF. As DNA, the CDR3 is TGTGCCAGCAGCCGGACAGGTTATGGCTACACCTTC.

The chain carries TRBV5-1 and TRBJ2-7; TRBD1 matches 11 bases. CDR3 length equals 14 residues. The J segment lost 1 base and the V segment lost 4 bases, leaving 1 base of the junction unmatched. Germline CDR1 SGHRS, CDR2 YFSETQ. This CDR3 is CASSGTGGSYEQYF. CDR3 nucleotide sequence: TGCGCCAGCAGCGGGACAGGGGGTTCCTACGAGCAGTACTTC.

The chain has TRBV15 and TRBJ1-5, with D possibly matching TRBD1 (5 bases). CDR1 and CDR2 from the germline V gene are LNHNV and YYDKDF (reference sequence). The CDR3 runs to 17 residues. Trimming took 1 base from V and 0 from J, leaving 13 bases between them. The CDR3 DNA follows: TGTGCCACCAGCAGAGCCCAGGGCACTGATAGCAATCAGCCCCAGCATTTT. Protein product: CATSRAQGTDSNQPQHF. The full variable domain, with the rest looked up from reference TRBV15 and TRBJ1-5, is DAMVIQNPRYQVTQFGKPVTLSCSQTLNHNVMYWYQQKSSQAPKLLFHYYDKDFNNEADTPDNFQSRRPNTSFCFLDIRSPGLGDTAMYLCATSRAQGTDSNQPQHFGDGTRLSIL.

Concerning this clone: The junction departs from germline at one end; a sequencing error may be responsible. The genes are TRBV7-7 and TRBJ2-5, with 7 positions matching TRBD1. The CDR3 runs 13 residues. Germline values: CDR1 SSHAT, CDR2 FNYEAQ (reference sequence). CDR3 sequence: CASSLTGLETQYF. The CDR3 DNA sequence: TGTGCTAGCAGCTTGACAGGGTTGGAGACCCAGTACTTC.

This chain connects TRBV7-2 to TRBJ1-1; possible D gene TRBD1, 6 bases. Germline CDR1 SGHTA, CDR2 FQGNSA. The CDR3 extends over 15 amino acids. V was shortened by 1 base and J by 3 bases, with 12 bases between the two germline ends. CDR3 amino acids: CASSLEGRGYTEAFF. The CDR3 bases are TGTGCCAGCAGCTTAGAAGGCAGGGGATACACTGAAGCTTTCTTT.

The gene calls are TRBV19 and TRBJ1-4; the D is unclear. This CDR3 contains 16 residues. V was shortened by 4 bases and J by 4 bases, with 16 bases between the two germline ends. CDR1 LNHDA and CDR2 SQIVND come from the germline V gene (reference sequence). CDR3 protein: CASSNPPTHHNEKLFF. The CDR3 DNA reads TGTGCCAGTAGTAATCCACCGACACACCATAATGAAAAACTGTTTTTT.

V is TRBV19 and J is TRBJ1-3; D gene unclear. Germline assignment: CDR1 LNHDA and CDR2 SQIVND (reference sequence). V gave up 8 bases and J gave up 1 base, with 12 bases separating them. The CDR3 is 14 amino acids. CDR3 nucleotide sequence: TGTGCCAGTTCCCCGGTTGGTTCTGGAAACACCATATATTTT. This sequence encodes CASSPVGSGNTIYF.

The chain links TRBV2 to TRBJ1-4, with 9 bases matching TRBD1. From germline, CDR1 is SNHLY and CDR2 FYNNEI. There are 14 residues in the CDR3. V gave up 2 bases and J gave up 8 bases; unmatched junction bases: 3. CDR3 in amino acids: CASSEMTGGEKLFF. CDR3 bases: TGTGCCAGCAGTGAAATGACAGGGGGGGAAAAACTGTTTTTT.

The V gene is TRBV19, the J gene TRBJ2-1; tentatively, D is TRBD2 (6 bases). With 5 bases removed from V and 0 bases from J, the gap between germline ends came to 11 bases. The CDR3 covers 15 residues. Germline assignment: CDR1 LNHDA and CDR2 SQIVND (reference sequence). The CDR3 region is CASSSQRASYNEQFF. As DNA, the CDR3 is TGTGCCAGTAGTTCTCAGCGGGCCTCCTACAATGAGCAGTTCTTC.

This chain connects TRBV27 to TRBJ2-2; TRBD1 agrees at 9 bases. The junction had 10 bases not matched to a gene; V was cut back by 6 bases and J by 2 bases. Germline assignment: CDR1 MNHEY and CDR2 SMNVEV (reference sequence). The CDR3 has 17 amino acids. The CDR3 DNA reads as TGTGCCAGCAGCCCAGGGACAGGGAGGGGAAACACCGGGGAGCTGTTTTTT. As protein: CASSPGTGRGNTGELFF.

This clone showed up just once. The rearrangement joins TRBV5-1 to TRBJ1-6, with TRBD1 matching 8 bases. The V segment lost 1 base and the J segment 8 bases; nucleotides outside the gene matches: 8. CDR3 length: 16 amino acids. Germline V gene data show CDR1 as SGHRS and CDR2 as YFSETQ. The CDR3: CASSLQGAPADSPLHF. The CDR3 nucleotides read TGCGCCAGCAGCTTGCAGGGGGCGCCGGCGGATTCACCCCTCCACTTT.

The V and J genes are TRBV30 and TRBJ2-7, with 7 bases identical to TRBD2. The germline CDR1 and CDR2 sequences are GTSNPN and SVGIG (reference sequence). The V gene end was trimmed by 2 bases and the J gene end by 6 bases; junction bases not matched to a gene: 10. The CDR3 totals 14 residues. CDR3 loop: CAWSITGLDLEQYF. The CDR3 bases are TGTGCCTGGAGTATAACCGGACTAGACCTCGAGCAGTACTTC.

This chain joins TRBV6-5 and TRBJ1-1; D remains unclear. In germline, CDR1 is MNHEY, CDR2 SVGAGI. The CDR3 consists of 14 residues. V was shortened by 5 bases and J by 13 bases, with 23 bases between the two germline ends. CDR3 coding DNA: TGTGCCAGCAGTGGCTCGGGTGGCAGCCCCGAGCATTTCTTT. The encoded protein is CASSGSGGSPEHFF.

This chain joins TRBV19 and TRBJ1-1; D remains ambiguous. The ends were cut back, 5 bases at V and 5 bases at J, with 9 bases in the middle. The CDR3 contains 12 residues. Germline loops: CDR1 LNHDA, CDR2 SQIVND (reference sequence). The CDR3 loop is CASSQRRTEAFF. CDR3 sequence (DNA): TGTGCCAGTAGTCAAAGGAGGACTGAAGCTTTCTTT.

The genes are TRBV7-3 and TRBJ1-6; TRBD1 is a possible D gene (6 bases). Trimming took 5 bases from V and 11 from J, leaving 16 bases between them. This CDR3 is built from 14 residues. CDR1 is SGHTA and CDR2 is FQGTGA in the germline V gene. CDR3 amino acids: CASSGAGAYAPLHF. CDR3 sequence (DNA): TGTGCCAGCAGCGGGGCAGGGGCTTATGCACCCCTCCACTTT.

The rearrangement links TRBV5-4 to TRBJ2-5, with D tentatively TRBD1 (6 bases). Trimming pared 10 bases from V and 4 bases from J, leaving 17 bases between. Germline CDR1 is SGHNT and CDR2 is YYREEE (reference sequence). The CDR3 has 13 residues. CDR3 amino acids: CAGGPAGAETQYF. CDR3 coding DNA: TGTGCCGGGGGCCCGGCAGGGGCAGAGACCCAGTACTTC. Drawing the rest from reference TRBV5-4 and TRBJ2-5, the complete variable domain is ETGVTQSPTHLIKTRGQQVTLRCSSQSGHNTVSWYQQALGQGPQFIFQYYREEENGRGNFPPRFSGLQFPNYSSELNVNALELDDSALYLCAGGPAGAETQYFGPGTRLLVL.

V gene TRBV18 combines with J gene TRBJ2-1; the match to TRBD2 covers 10 bases. J lost 1 base, V lost 5 bases, and 5 bases had no gene match. The germline gives CDR1 KGHSH, CDR2 LQKENI. The CDR3 sequence is 16 residues long. This chain's CDR3 is CASSSLAGASYNEQFF. In DNA, the CDR3 is TGTGCCAGCTCAAGTCTAGCGGGGGCTTCCTACAATGAGCAGTTCTTC.

The chain combines TRBV6-1 with TRBJ2-3; a possible D gene is TRBD1 (6 bases). The CDR3 loop spans 12 amino acids. Germline CDR1 and CDR2: MNHNS and SASEGT. Trimming shortened V by 1 base and J by 7 bases, and 6 bases separated the two germline ends. CDR3 protein: CASSEGGHTQYF. CDR3 nucleotides: TGTGCCAGCAGTGAAGGGGGGCATACGCAGTATTTT.

The chain links TRBV15 to TRBJ1-5, with 7 nucleotides matching TRBD1. Germline lookup yields CDR1 LNHNV and CDR2 YYDKDF (reference sequence). V was clipped by 2 bases and J by 8 bases; unmatched bases: 15. The CDR3 length is 17 residues. The CDR3 protein is CATSRRHGTDTGEPQHF. CDR3 nucleotide sequence: TGTGCCACCAGCAGACGCCACGGGACAGACACGGGGGAGCCCCAGCATTTT.

This chain joins TRBV7-2 and TRBJ2-1; D is unclear. V was cut by 0 bases and J by 9 bases, with 15 bases left in between. CDR3 length equals 15 residues. Germline lookup yields CDR1 SGHTA and CDR2 FQGNSA. DNA for the CDR3: TGTGCCAGCAGCTTAGCGCTTCTACCATCCGGTGAGCAGTTCTTC. Translation: CASSLALLPSGEQFF.

The CDR3 bases are TGTGCCAGCAGCTTTCTAGCGCAAGAGACCCAGTACTTC. As protein: CASSFLAQETQYF. The chain has TRBV7-3 and TRBJ2-5, with D maybe TRBD2 (6 bases). The V gene's germline CDR1 is SGHTA and CDR2 FQGTGA. The length of the CDR3 is 13 residues. V lost 3 bases to trimming and J lost 2 bases, with 7 bases between them.

This chain links TRBV7-9 with TRBJ1-1, with 7 bases lining up with TRBD1. From germline, CDR1 is SEHNR and CDR2 FQNEAQ (reference sequence). There are 18 residues in the CDR3. The ends lost 1 base at V and 0 bases at J; junction bases unmatched: 11. CDR3 region: CASSLDPRRTGMNTEAFF. The DNA for the CDR3 is TGTGCCAGCAGCTTAGACCCACGAAGGACAGGCATGAACACTGAAGCTTTCTTT. Together with reference TRBV7-9 and TRBJ1-1, the CDR3 gives the full variable domain: DTGVSQNPRHKITKRGQNVTFRCDPISEHNRLYWYRQTLGQGPEFLTYFQNEAQLEKSRLLSDRFSAERPKGSFSTLEIQRTEQGDSAMYLCASSLDPRRTGMNTEAFFGQGTRLTVV.

This clone appeared a single time. V gene TRBV7-9 combines with J gene TRBJ2-1; D is possibly TRBD1 (6 bases). This CDR3 has 16 residues. The germline CDR1 and CDR2 sequences are SEHNR and FQNEAQ (reference sequence). Trimming shortened V by 2 bases and J by 0 bases, and 11 bases separated the two germline ends. CDR3 in DNA: TGTGCCAGCAGCTTACTTGGACAGACCTCCTACAATGAGCAGTTCTTC. This translates into CASSLLGQTSYNEQFF.

The chain is built from TRBV28 and TRBJ1-5, with TRBD1 identical over 10 bases. V shed 5 bases and J 5 bases; nucleotides not matched to a gene: 12. The CDR3 spans 17 residues. CDR1 is MDHEN and CDR2 is SYDVKM in the germline V gene. The CDR3 protein is CASSLRPGQGLHQPQHF. CDR3 sequence (DNA): TGTGCCAGCAGTCTCCGACCGGGACAGGGGTTGCATCAGCCCCAGCATTTT.

This clone was counted a single time. The chain joins TRBV9 to TRBJ1-1; the D gene is possibly TRBD1 (5 bases). Trimming shortened V by 0 bases and J by 10 bases, and 16 bases separated the two germline ends. The germline gives CDR1 SGDLS, CDR2 YYNGEE. CDR3 length: 14 residues. The CDR3, as DNA: TGTGCCAGCAGCGTAGTGAAGCCCGGGCAGGGAGCTTTCTTT. Its protein product is CASSVVKPGQGAFF.